The clone carrying this T cell receptor (beta chain) was seen only once. Its antigen is not identified. This specimen belongs to a study of vaccination effects on CD4 cells after COVID-19. Looking at the study overall: The post-vaccine samples were taken, at the median, 72 days after the second dose.

Germline CDR1 reads KGHDR; CDR2 reads SFDVKD. The CDR3 sequence is 18 residues long. The trim removed 4 bases at V and 0 bases at J, leaving 2 bases unmatched. Antigen-specific CD4+ T cells were first expanded with viral peptide pools by the ViraFEST assay and only then sequenced. The culture ran for about 11 days, and then CD4+ T cells were isolated. Either the mRNA-1273 or the BNT162b2 vaccine was given to participants as two doses. People in the vaccine group had not been infected with SARS-CoV-2 before, and their nucleocapsid antibodies were negative. Cultures had half their medium replaced with IL-2 medium on days 3 and 7. Study-wide points: Common cold coronaviruses were cross-recognized by only 1 of 255 vaccine-induced clones in healthy vaccinees.

This table comes from immunoSEQ multiplex PCR, and its TCRdb copy is limited to in-frame clones, with some not included. The table has roughly 59,000 clones, around 80% seen once. The V and J genes are TRBV24-1 and TRBJ2-2, with 15 bases identical to TRBD2. The starting material was CD4+ T cells from PBMCs cultured with HCoV-OC43 spike peptides, obtained after COVID-19 vaccination. Described subset: HCoV-OC43 spike overlapping peptide pool stimulation. The TCR was taken from a human donor who received a COVID-19 vaccine. The CDR3 protein is CATSDRTSGGANTGELFF. The CDR3, as DNA: TGTGCCACCAGTGACCGGACTAGCGGGGGGGCGAACACCGGGGAGCTGTTTTTT.